Reported below is one T cell receptor (beta chain). This CDR3 spans 13 amino acids. Germline V gene lookup returns CDR1 LNHDA and CDR2 SQIVND (reference sequence). The V end lost 5 bases, the J end lost 6 bases, and 12 bases lay between the germline ends. The data belong to a study of blood T cell repertoires in COVID-19. Study-wide context: The United States, Italy and Spain supplied acute and convalescent COVID-19 samples. From T cells, B-cell-depleted T cells, or PBMCs came the material, which was cDNA or gDNA.

Original methodology: Estimation of nucleated cell counts relied on the amplification of reference gene primers. Using immunoSEQ multiplex PCR, the repertoire was profiled, and TCRdb retains in-frame clones only, with some absent. V and J calls and clone size come straight from that table; D and trimming were deduced from the DNA. The table lists about 370,000 clones, 90% of them singletons. This sequence joins TRBV19 and TRBJ2-3; maybe TRBD1 (6 bases). Sequencing was done on a sample of peripheral blood. The origin of this receptor is a young man with active or convalescent COVID-19. The CDR3 here is CASSFQGLDTQYF. In DNA form, the CDR3 reads TGTGCCAGTAGTTTCCAGGGGCTGGATACGCAGTATTTT.